This T cell receptor beta chain was sequenced during a study of monozygotic twins with inflammatory bowel disease. From its re-call of the 5' RACE reads, TCRdb lists each CDR3 protein once, without DNA. Its clone listing holds roughly 300,000 distinct CDR3 sequences. Without any T cell sorting, total RNA was isolated from whole blood. The germline gives CDR1 MNHEY, CDR2 SVGEGT. The CDR3 sequence is 13 residues long. Study-wide points: Relative clonotype sharing with others was diminished in IBD patients versus healthy twins, particularly with disease activity. Patient-specific immunosuppressive treatments may have made repertoires more variable.

As concerns this clonotype: The antigen is unknown.

This clonotype was sampled from a human donor with ulcerative colitis or Crohn's disease, or a healthy co-twin of an affected twin (not recorded which). The sequenced sample consisted of blood. The V gene is TRBV6-2 or TRBV6-3, the J gene TRBJ1-5. CDR3 protein: CASSLVRSQPQHF.